Listed here are 17 T cell receptor beta chains from one sample, sequenced in a study of prognosis after radiotherapy for stage I lung cancer. Genomic DNA provided the template from which TCR beta CDR3 was amplified by two-round multiplex PCR. Gene-specific TRBV and TRBJ primers were used in PCR round one. TCRdb redid the calling of the multiplex PCR reads with MiXCR, one entry per CDR3 protein. This sample carries about 22,000 distinct CDR3 sequences, around 40% of them seen once, and the ten largest clones take about 22%. The material was PBMCs, obtained before or after stereotactic body radiation therapy (not recorded which). Receptors were obtained from a donor of 50 years or more with non-small cell lung cancer.

A remark on this clonotype: A far more abundant clone sits one base away, making this likely a read error. The V gene is TRBV6-5, the J gene TRBJ2-7; D is undetermined. The CDR3 runs to 11 residues. V lost 6 bases to trimming and J lost 9 bases, with 12 bases between them. The germline V gene has CDR1 MNHEY and CDR2 SVGAGI. The CDR3 region has the DNA TGTGCCAGCAGAGGACCCGGGTGGCAGTACTTC. It is translated as CASRGPGWQYF.

Turning to this clonotype: At one end, the junction sequence differs from germline, possibly due to a read error. The chain recombines TRBV6-5 with TRBJ2-7; D may correspond to TRBD1 or TRBD2 (5 bases each). The CDR3 spans 15 residues. Germline V gives CDR1 MNHEY, CDR2 SVGAGI. CDR3: CSNSYSGTQIYKQYF. DNA of the CDR3: TGTTCCAACAGTTACTCCGGGACCCAAATCTACAAGCAGTACTTC.

This clonotype showed up just a few times. A read error is possible here, since a much larger clone lies one base away. This rearrangement joins TRBV6-9 to TRBJ1-1; unclear D gene. The CDR3 totals 18 residues. V shed 3 bases and J shed 0 bases, with 20 bases lying between them. Germline V lookup: CDR1 MNHGY, CDR2 SVAAGI. The CDR3 region is CASSYELRLGPMNTEAFF. For the CDR3, the DNA is TGTGCCAGCAGTTACGAGCTCCGCTTGGGTCCAATGAACACTGAAGCTTTCTTT.

This clonotype has just a few counts. This chain uses TRBV5-1 with TRBJ2-1, with D possibly matching TRBD1 (6 bases). CDR3 length equals 17 residues. With 5 bases removed from V and 4 bases from J, the gap between germline ends came to 22 bases. The germline V gene has CDR1 SGHRS and CDR2 YFSETQ. CDR3 nucleotide sequence: TGCGCCAGCAGACGTAACCCCGACAGGTCCGATTACAATGAGCAGTTCTTC. As protein: CASRRNPDRSDYNEQFF. Together with reference TRBV5-1 and TRBJ2-1, the CDR3 gives the full variable domain: KAGVTQTPRYLIKTRGQQVTLSCSPISGHRSVSWYQQTPGQGLQFLFEYFSETQRNKGNFPGRFSGRQFSNSRSEMNVSTLELGDSALYLCASRRNPDRSDYNEQFFGPGTRLTVL.

In the case of this clonotype: Being one base from a much bigger clone, this may be a read error. This sequence joins TRBV4-2 and TRBJ1-1; a weak D match, TRBD1 (6 bases). The germline V gene encodes CDR1 LGHNA and CDR2 YNFKEQ. The CDR3 covers 15 residues. This CDR3 is CAGSQVQGKNTEAFF. In nucleotides, the CDR3 is TGTGCCGGCAGCCAAGTTCAGGGGAAAAACACTGAAGCTTTCTTT.

In this sample, this clonotype turned up many times. The CDR3 bases are TGTGCCAGCAGTGAAAGCGGGGACAGGGGGTTGTATCAGCCCCAGCATTTT. Translation gives CASSESGDRGLYQPQHF. This chain links TRBV6-1 with TRBJ1-5, with 11 bases aligning to TRBD1. Per germline, CDR1 MNHNS and CDR2 SASEGT. V was clipped by 2 bases and J by 5 bases; unmatched bases: 8. The CDR3 sequence is 17 residues long.

This clonotype is medium-sized within its sample. The V and J genes are TRBV6-1 and TRBJ2-7; D remains ambiguous. Trimming stripped 3 bases from V and 4 bases from J, with 7 bases between. The CDR3 spans 12 residues. Per the germline V gene, CDR1 is MNHNS and CDR2 is SASEGT. CDR3 DNA sequence: TGTGCCAGCAGTGAGTTGAAATACGAGCAGTACTTC. This sequence encodes CASSELKYEQYF.

This clonotype was seen ten or more times. J is TRBJ2-1 and V is TRBV29-1; 8 nucleotides match TRBD2. Trimming cost V 5 bases and J 0 bases; bases outside gene matches: 6. The CDR3 has 15 residues. Germline assignment: CDR1 SQVTM and CDR2 ANQGSEA. CDR3 loop: CSVRAGVSSYNEQFF. The CDR3 nucleotides are TGCAGCGTTAGAGCGGGGGTGAGCTCCTACAATGAGCAGTTCTTC.

On this clonotype itself: A far larger clone is only one base removed, so a read error is likely. The chain joins TRBV6-5 to TRBJ2-2; unclear D gene. CDR1 is MNHEY and CDR2 is SVGAGI in the germline V gene. CDR3 length: 13 residues. The DNA of the CDR3 is TGTGCCAGCAGTAACTCGCGCACCGGGGAGCTGTTTTTT. Translation gives CASSNSRTGELFF.

This clonotype was counted at least ten times. This rearrangement joins TRBV30 to TRBJ1-1; possibly TRBD1 for D (5 bases). V lost 0 bases, J lost 5 bases, and 19 bases lay in between. The CDR3 sequence is 16 residues long. Looked up from germline, CDR1 is GTSNPN and CDR2 is SVGIG (reference sequence). CDR3 DNA sequence: TGTGCCTGGAGTGTACGGATGGGGCCCAATCGGACTGAAGCTTTCTTT. Translated, it gives CAWSVRMGPNRTEAFF.

This clonotype was counted only a few times. The chain recombines TRBV7-6 with TRBJ2-1; maybe TRBD2 (6 bases). Trimming took 4 bases from V and 8 from J, leaving 18 bases between them. The CDR3 has 15 residues. Germline CDR1 SGHVS, CDR2 FNYEAQ. CDR3 coding DNA: TGTGCCAGCAGCTCTTGGGAGGCTAGTAACTATGAGCAGTTCTTC. This gives the protein CASSSWEASNYEQFF.

A few counts support this clonotype. V gene TRBV20-1 combines with J gene TRBJ2-6; D possibly corresponds to TRBD2 (5 bases). Per germline, CDR1 DFQATT and CDR2 SNEGSKA (reference sequence). CDR3 length: 15 residues. The ends were cut back, 0 bases at V and 4 bases at J, with 10 bases in the middle. As DNA, the CDR3 is TGCAGTGCTAGAGATGGAGGCTGGGGGGCCAACGTCCTGACTTTC. Its protein is CSARDGGWGANVLTF.

This chain joins TRBV20-1 and TRBJ1-6; TRBD1 aligns across 11 bases. The germline V gene has CDR1 DFQATT and CDR2 SNEGSKA (reference sequence). With 6 bases clipped from V and 9 bases from J, the junction kept 10 bases outside the gene matches. This CDR3 region has 15 residues. The CDR3 bases are TGCAGTGCAACGGATAACGGGACAGGGGGTTCACCCCTCCACTTT. Its translation: CSATDNGTGGSPLHF.

In this sample, this clonotype is medium-sized (0.01 to 0.1%). This chain uses TRBV10-2 with TRBJ2-7; 10 positions agree with TRBD1. With 4 bases clipped from V and 5 bases from J, the junction kept 2 bases outside the gene matches. Per the germline V gene, CDR1 is WSHSY and CDR2 is SAAADI. The CDR3 length is 13 residues. The DNA of the CDR3 is TGCGCCAGCAGTGGGACAGGGGGAAACGAGCAGTACTTC. This gives the protein CASSGTGGNEQYF.

There are many counts of this clonotype. The chain is built from TRBV9 and TRBJ2-5, with 10 positions matching TRBD2. Trimming at V came to 4 bases and at J to 6 bases, leaving 9 bases not matched to a gene. Germline CDR1 reads SGDLS; CDR2 reads YYNGEE. The CDR3 sequence is 15 residues long. The CDR3 protein is CASSPGTSETKTQYF. The CDR3 nucleotides are TGTGCCAGCAGCCCCGGGACTAGCGAAACGAAGACCCAGTACTTC.

Concerning this clonotype: This may come from a read error, since a much larger clone is one base off. The chain carries TRBV9 and TRBJ2-5, with a tentative D call TRBD1 (5 bases). CDR1 and CDR2 from the germline V gene are SGDLS and YYNGEE. The germline V and J ends were trimmed by 5 bases and 1 base, with 12 bases remaining between them. This CDR3 comprises 14 residues. The CDR3 nucleotides read TGTGCCAGCAGACTACAGGTCGTCCAAGAGACCCAGTACTTC. It encodes CASRLQVVQETQYF. The full variable domain, its missing parts supplied by reference TRBV9 and TRBJ2-5, is DSGVTQTPKHLITATGQRVTLRCSPRSGDLSVYWYQQSLDQGLQFLIQYYNGEERAKGNILERFSAQQFPDLHSELNLSSLELGDSALYFCASRLQVVQETQYFGPGTRLLVL.

This clonotype has ten or more counts. V is TRBV10-3 and J is TRBJ1-4; tentative D call: TRBD1 (6 bases). This CDR3 is 15 amino acids long. Germline V gene sequence: CDR1 ENHRY, CDR2 SYGVKD. The V gene lost 4 bases and the J gene lost 7 bases, with 16 bases spanning the gap. This CDR3 reads CAISGGAGEGEKLFF. DNA for the CDR3: TGTGCCATCAGTGGAGGGGCAGGGGAGGGTGAAAAACTGTTTTTT.